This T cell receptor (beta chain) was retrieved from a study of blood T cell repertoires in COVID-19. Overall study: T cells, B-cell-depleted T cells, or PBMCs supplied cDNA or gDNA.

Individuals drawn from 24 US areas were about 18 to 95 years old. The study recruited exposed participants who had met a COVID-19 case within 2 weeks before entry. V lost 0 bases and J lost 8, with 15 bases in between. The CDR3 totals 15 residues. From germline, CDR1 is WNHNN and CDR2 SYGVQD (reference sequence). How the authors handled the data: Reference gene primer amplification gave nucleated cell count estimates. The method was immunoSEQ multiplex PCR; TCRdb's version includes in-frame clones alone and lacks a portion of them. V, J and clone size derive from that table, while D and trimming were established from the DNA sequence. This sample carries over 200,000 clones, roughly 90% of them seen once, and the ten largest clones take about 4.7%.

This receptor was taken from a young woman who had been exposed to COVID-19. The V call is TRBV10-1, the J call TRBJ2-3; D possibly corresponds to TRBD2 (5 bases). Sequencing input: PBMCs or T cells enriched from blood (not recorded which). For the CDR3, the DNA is TGCGCCAGCAGTGAGTCGAAACTCGCCCGGGGTACGCAGTATTTT. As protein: CASSESKLARGTQYF.